These 20 T cell receptor beta chains came from one sample sequenced in a study of blood T cell repertoires in COVID-19. The assay was immunoSEQ multiplex PCR, and TCRdb's table has in-frame clones only and misses some. The data contain some 140,000 clones, about 76% of them singletons. Sample: peripheral blood. The receptors originated from a man older than 75 with acute or convalescent COVID-19.

This CDR3 reads CASSLGYSTNEKLFF. The CDR3 DNA reads TGTGCCAGCAGCTTGGGTTACAGTACCAATGAAAAACTGTTTTTT. The chain joins TRBV5-8 to TRBJ1-4; D ambiguous. Germline CDR1 and CDR2: SGHTS and YDEGEE. V lost 0 bases and J lost 5, with 11 bases in between. The CDR3 covers 15 residues.

This clone was observed a few times. The junction and the germline gene differ at one end; a read error may be behind it. This chain links TRBV7-2 with TRBJ2-7; 10 bases line up with TRBD1. The germline V gene encodes CDR1 SGHTA and CDR2 FQGNSA. The CDR3 runs to 16 residues. The CDR3 DNA reads as TGTGCCAGCAGCGTAGCGACGGGACAGGGGACCTACGAGCAGTACTTC. It encodes CASSVATGQGTYEQYF.

The V gene is TRBV5-5, the J gene TRBJ2-4, with D maybe TRBD2 (6 bases). CDR3 length equals 16 residues. Germline lookup yields CDR1 SGHKS and CDR2 YYEKEE (reference sequence). Trimming removed 0 bases from V and 0 bases from J, with 10 bases in between. CDR3 coding DNA: TGTGCCAGCAGCTTGGGCGGGGATATAGCCAAAAACATTCAGTACTTC. It specifies CASSLGGDIAKNIQYF.

This sequence joins TRBV10-3 and TRBJ1-1, with D possibly being TRBD1 (5 bases). The germline gives CDR1 ENHRY, CDR2 SYGVKD. The V and J ends lost 7 bases and 1 base respectively, with 13 bases between them. The CDR3 is made up of 14 amino acids. CDR3 loop: CAIKTAFANTEAFF. The CDR3 DNA sequence: TGTGCCATCAAGACAGCTTTTGCGAACACTGAAGCTTTCTTT.

The CDR3 loop is CASSEAPWLQTEAFF. In DNA, the CDR3 is TGTGCCAGCAGTGAAGCGCCATGGTTGCAGACTGAAGCTTTCTTT. The J gene is TRBJ1-1, the V gene TRBV2; D is undetermined. The CDR3 totals 15 residues. V shed 0 bases and J shed 5 bases, with 13 bases lying between them. The V gene's germline CDR1 is SNHLY and CDR2 FYNNEI.

The CDR3 sequence: CASMRGPAQPQHF. CDR3 DNA: TGTGCCAGCATGAGGGGGCCTGCTCAGCCCCAGCATTTT. The chain employs TRBV2 and TRBJ1-5; 7 positions match TRBD1. The CDR3 covers 13 residues. The V gene's germline CDR1 is SNHLY and CDR2 FYNNEI. Unmatched junction bases numbered 6, after V lost 7 bases and J lost 6 bases.

The genes are TRBV5-4 and TRBJ1-2; 9 bases align to TRBD1. Germline V lookup: CDR1 SGHNT, CDR2 YYREEE (reference sequence). V lost 1 base to trimming and J lost 4 bases; unmatched junction nucleotides: 5. CDR3 size: 15 residues. The CDR3, as DNA: TGTGCCAGCAGCTTGAAGGGACAGGGTTTCTATGGCTACACCTTC. Protein: CASSLKGQGFYGYTF.

This clone was counted once. This rearrangement joins TRBV11-2 to TRBJ1-4, with D possibly being TRBD1 (5 bases). Germline values: CDR1 SGHAT, CDR2 FQNNGV. This CDR3 has 15 residues. The ends were cut back, 5 bases at V and 5 bases at J, with 15 bases in the middle. The CDR3 sequence is CASSPLGELNEKLFF. The CDR3 DNA reads as TGTGCCAGCAGCCCCCTAGGGGAACTAAATGAAAAACTGTTTTTT.

The J gene is TRBJ1-2, the V gene TRBV27; the match to TRBD1 covers 8 bases. CDR1 is MNHEY and CDR2 is SMNVEV in the germline V gene (reference sequence). The CDR3 runs to 13 residues. The ends lost 5 bases at V and 5 bases at J; junction bases unmatched: 4. CDR3 nucleotides: TGTGCCAGCAGTGAACAGGGGGGGTATGGCTACACCTTC. This translates into CASSEQGGYGYTF.

Remarks on this clone: The same CDR3 arises from other DNA sequences in this sample as well. The V call is TRBV18, the J call TRBJ2-7; 7 nucleotides agree with TRBD1. Trimming removed 4 bases from V and 1 base from J; junction bases left unmatched: 7. Germline CDR1 KGHSH, CDR2 LQKENI. CDR3 size: 15 residues. CDR3 sequence reads: CASSRDNRGSYEQYF. Here the CDR3 DNA reads TGTGCCAGCTCACGAGATAACAGGGGATCCTACGAGCAGTACTTC.

This chain links TRBV4-2 with TRBJ2-2; D is possibly TRBD1 (7 bases). The V and J ends lost 0 bases and 6 bases respectively, with 23 bases between them. Germline V gene sequence: CDR1 LGHNA, CDR2 YNFKEQ. CDR3 length equals 19 residues. CDR3 sequence (DNA): TGTGCCAGCAGCCAAGATCCCATTAGGGGGCTAGCGCCTTCCGGGGAGCTGTTTTTT. It codes for CASSQDPIRGLAPSGELFF.

This clone was detected only once. CDR3 residues: CASNSGVHYGYTF. CDR3 coding DNA: TGTGCCAGCAACTCAGGGGTGCACTATGGCTACACCTTC. The rearrangement links TRBV12-3 or TRBV12-4 to TRBJ1-2, with D maybe TRBD1 (6 bases). Trimming shortened V by 7 bases and J by 3 bases, and 12 bases separated the two germline ends. This CDR3 is 13 amino acids long.

Worth noting for this clone: A much larger clonotype is one base distant, so this may be a read error. The rearrangement joins TRBV27 to TRBJ1-1; 7 bases align to TRBD1. V lost 2 bases to trimming and J lost 3 bases; unmatched junction nucleotides: 0. This CDR3 has 13 amino acids. Germline V CDR1 and CDR2: MNHEY, SMNVEV (reference sequence). The DNA for the CDR3 is TGTGCCAGCAGTTTACAGGGGGACACTGAAGCTTTCTTT. This sequence encodes CASSLQGDTEAFF.

CDR3 DNA: TGTGCCAGCAGCTTGGAAGCCCGGTCCCGCACAGATACGCAGTATTTT. Amino acids: CASSLEARSRTDTQYF. The rearrangement joins TRBV5-4 to TRBJ2-3, with D unclear. The V gene's germline CDR1 is SGHNT and CDR2 YYREEE (reference sequence). This CDR3 is 16 amino acids long. Deletions cut 0 bases from V and 1 base from J, with 12 bases between.

The chain employs TRBV6-5 and TRBJ1-5; TRBD1 agrees at 7 bases. The CDR3 is 14 amino acids. Germline values: CDR1 MNHEY, CDR2 SVGAGI. V was clipped by 7 bases and J by 5 bases; unmatched bases: 8. CDR3 sequence (DNA): TGTGCCAGCACCTGGGACAGAGGCGATCAGCCCCAGCATTTT. Its translation: CASTWDRGDQPQHF.

This chain uses TRBV28 with TRBJ1-2; 8 nucleotides agree with TRBD1. J gave up 8 bases and V 3 bases, and 11 bases lay outside the gene matches. This CDR3 region has 15 residues. Per the germline V gene, CDR1 is MDHEN and CDR2 is SYDVKM. In DNA form, the CDR3 reads TGTGCCAGCAGTTTTCGCTGGGACAGGCCCCGGGGCTACACCTTC. It encodes CASSFRWDRPRGYTF.

The chain carries TRBV9 and TRBJ1-5, with D perhaps matching TRBD1 (5 bases). The CDR3 loop spans 14 amino acids. Looked up from germline, CDR1 is SGDLS and CDR2 is YYNGEE. Between the trimmed V and J ends, which lost 4 bases and 6 bases, there was a span of 14 bases. CDR3 loop: CASSPDRFFQPQHF. DNA for the CDR3: TGTGCCAGCAGCCCCGACAGATTTTTTCAGCCCCAGCATTTT. The full variable domain, its missing parts supplied by reference TRBV9 and TRBJ1-5, is DSGVTQTPKHLITATGQRVTLRCSPRSGDLSVYWYQQSLDQGLQFLIQYYNGEERAKGNILERFSAQQFPDLHSELNLSSLELGDSALYFCASSPDRFFQPQHFGDGTRLSIL.

The chain uses TRBV4-2 and TRBJ2-7, with 10 bases fitting TRBD2. The junction had 5 bases not matched to a gene; V was cut back by 0 bases and J by 3 bases. The germline V gene has CDR1 LGHNA and CDR2 YNFKEQ. This CDR3 is built from 16 residues. CDR3 region: CASSQDYSSGSYEQYF. For the CDR3, the DNA is TGTGCCAGCAGCCAAGATTATTCTAGCGGGAGCTACGAGCAGTACTTC.

The rearrangement joins TRBV6-5 to TRBJ1-2, with D perhaps TRBD1 (6 bases). Trimming pared 4 bases from V and 8 bases from J, leaving 17 bases between. The CDR3 has 14 residues. Germline CDR1 reads MNHEY; CDR2 reads SVGAGI. The CDR3 bases are TGTGCCAGCAGTTTGGGGGGGCTAAAATCCGGCTACACCTTC. Encoded protein: CASSLGGLKSGYTF.

V usage is TRBV6-5 and J usage is TRBJ2-7, with D possibly being TRBD1 (6 bases). Trimming took 6 bases from V and 1 from J, leaving 10 bases between them. Looked up from germline, CDR1 is MNHEY and CDR2 is SVGAGI. The CDR3 has 13 amino acids. CDR3 amino acids: CASSRGGSYEQYF. In nucleotides, the CDR3 is TGTGCCAGCAGCAGGGGCGGTTCCTACGAGCAGTACTTC.